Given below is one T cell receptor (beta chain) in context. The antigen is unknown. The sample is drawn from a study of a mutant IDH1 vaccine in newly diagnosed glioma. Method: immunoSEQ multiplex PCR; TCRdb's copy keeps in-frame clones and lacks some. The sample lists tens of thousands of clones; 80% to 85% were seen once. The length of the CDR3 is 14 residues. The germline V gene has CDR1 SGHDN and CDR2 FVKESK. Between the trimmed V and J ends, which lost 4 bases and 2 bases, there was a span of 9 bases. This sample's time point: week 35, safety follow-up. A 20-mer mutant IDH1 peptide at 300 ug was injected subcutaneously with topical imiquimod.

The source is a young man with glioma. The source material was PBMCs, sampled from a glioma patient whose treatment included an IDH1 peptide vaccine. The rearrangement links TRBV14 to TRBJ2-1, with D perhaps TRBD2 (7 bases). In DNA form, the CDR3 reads TGTGCCAGCAGCCGGCGGGGGCCCTACAATGAGCAGTTCTTC. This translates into CASSRRGPYNEQFF.